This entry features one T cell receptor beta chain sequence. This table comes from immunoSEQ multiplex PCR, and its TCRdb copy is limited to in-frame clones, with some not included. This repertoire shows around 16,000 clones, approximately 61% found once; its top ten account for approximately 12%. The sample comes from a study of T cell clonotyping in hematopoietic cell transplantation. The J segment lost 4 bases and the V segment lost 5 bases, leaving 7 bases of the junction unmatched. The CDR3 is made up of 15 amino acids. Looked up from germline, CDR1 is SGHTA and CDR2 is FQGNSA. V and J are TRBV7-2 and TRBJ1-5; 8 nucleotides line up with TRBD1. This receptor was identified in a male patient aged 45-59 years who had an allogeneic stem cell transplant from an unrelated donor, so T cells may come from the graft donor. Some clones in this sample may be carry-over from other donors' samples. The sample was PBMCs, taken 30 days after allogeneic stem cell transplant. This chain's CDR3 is CASSLVGQVNQPQHF. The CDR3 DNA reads TGTGCCAGCAGCCTGGTGGGACAGGTAAATCAGCCCCAGCATTTT.